These 15 T cell receptor beta chains came from one sample sequenced in a study of neurological immune-mediated disorders. TCRdb used MiXCR to reprocess the 5' RACE reads, holding one entry per CDR3 protein. The data show tens of thousands of distinct CDR3 sequences, 5.5% to 8% seen once. Sequencing was performed on CD8+ T cells from blood. Receptors originate from a man aged 18 to 29 in good health.

This clonotype was observed many times. The V and J genes are TRBV6-5 and TRBJ2-7; 8 nucleotides align to TRBD1. Per germline, CDR1 MNHEY and CDR2 SVGAGI. There are 12 residues in the CDR3. Trimming removed 5 bases from V and 7 bases from J; junction bases left unmatched: 4. CDR3 in DNA: TGTGCCAGCAGTGGGACAGGCGGGGAGCAGTACTTC. Encoded protein: CASSGTGGEQYF.

This clonotype was counted ten times or more. The chain recombines TRBV27 with TRBJ1-5; a possible D gene is TRBD1 (5 bases). The CDR3 extends over 14 amino acids. The germline V and J ends were trimmed by 5 bases and 9 bases, with 17 bases remaining between them. Germline V gives CDR1 MNHEY, CDR2 SMNVEV (reference sequence). CDR3 sequence: CASSLGTDYGPQHF. The CDR3 DNA reads as TGTGCCAGCAGTCTCGGGACCGATTATGGGCCCCAGCATTTT.

This clonotype was seen many times. The chain carries TRBV20-1 and TRBJ2-2; TRBD2 matches at 8 bases. Germline V gene data show CDR1 as DFQATT and CDR2 as SNEGSKA (reference sequence). This CDR3 has 16 residues. Trimming removed 3 bases from V and 2 bases from J; junction bases left unmatched: 8. The CDR3 region is CSARLPGLANTGELFF. CDR3 nucleotides: TGCAGTGCTAGGCTCCCCGGACTAGCCAACACCGGGGAGCTGTTTTTT.

This clonotype was seen many times. This sequence joins TRBV4-2 and TRBJ2-3, with a tentative D call TRBD2 (6 bases). From germline, CDR1 is LGHNA and CDR2 YNFKEQ. V gave up 4 bases and J gave up 5 bases, with 16 bases separating them. The CDR3 has 15 residues. This CDR3 is CASSLGRGALDTQYF. CDR3 DNA sequence: TGTGCCAGCAGCCTGGGGCGGGGAGCTCTAGATACGCAGTATTTT.

In its sample, this clonotype was seen many times. CDR3 coding DNA: TGTGCCAGTCGACAGGGGATTCGGTTTGAAGCTTTCTTT. Its translation is CASRQGIRFEAFF. V is TRBV19 and J is TRBJ1-1; TRBD1 matches 8 bases. With V trimmed by 8 bases and J by 7 bases, 9 bases remained unmatched. Germline values: CDR1 LNHDA, CDR2 SQIVND (reference sequence). This CDR3 spans 13 amino acids.

This clonotype was counted at least ten times. This rearrangement joins TRBV3-1 to TRBJ2-5; TRBD1 matches 10 bases. CDR1 and CDR2 from the germline V gene are LGHDT and YNNKEL (reference sequence). CDR3 length: 17 residues. The junction had 6 bases not matched to a gene; V was cut back by 0 bases and J by 2 bases. The CDR3 loop reads CASSQEGQGVDQETQYF. The CDR3 DNA sequence: TGTGCCAGCAGCCAAGAAGGACAGGGGGTGGATCAAGAGACCCAGTACTTC.

This clonotype showed up many times. The rearrangement uses TRBV9 and TRBJ2-3, with a tentative D call TRBD1 (6 bases). CDR3 length equals 14 residues. Between the trimmed V and J ends, which lost 0 bases and 6 bases, there was a span of 11 bases. Per the germline V gene, CDR1 is SGDLS and CDR2 is YYNGEE. The CDR3 coding sequence is TGTGCCAGCAGCGTAGCCAGGGGTATGGATACGCAGTATTTT. Encoded protein: CASSVARGMDTQYF.

This clonotype showed up many times. This sequence joins TRBV6-6 and TRBJ2-2; 7 bases are a match to TRBD2. The junction had 13 bases not matched to a gene; V was cut back by 6 bases and J by 0 bases. CDR1 and CDR2 (germline): MNHNY, SVGAGI (reference sequence). CDR3 size: 18 residues. The CDR3 protein is CASSNLGSGITNTGELFF. The CDR3 DNA reads as TGTGCCAGCAGCAACCTAGGGAGCGGGATAACGAACACCGGGGAGCTGTTTTTT.

In this sample, this clonotype turned up many times. This chain uses TRBV7-9 with TRBJ1-1; D remains ambiguous. The CDR3 spans 15 residues. Looked up from germline, CDR1 is SEHNR and CDR2 is FQNEAQ (reference sequence). Trimming pared 1 base from V and 0 bases from J, leaving 9 bases between. In nucleotides, the CDR3 is TGTGCCAGCAGCTTAGTACGGGCGCTGAACACTGAAGCTTTCTTT. Its translation: CASSLVRALNTEAFF.

This clonotype is classed as medium-sized. J is TRBJ1-1 and V is TRBV20-1; TRBD1 aligns across 7 bases. Germline V CDR1 and CDR2: DFQATT, SNEGSKA (reference sequence). The J segment lost 3 bases and the V segment lost 2 bases, leaving 0 bases of the junction unmatched. This CDR3 region has 12 residues. CDR3 nucleotide sequence: TGCAGTGCTAGACAGGGGGACACTGAAGCTTTCTTT. As protein: CSARQGDTEAFF.

In this sample, this clonotype turned up many times. The V call is TRBV7-8, the J call TRBJ1-2; no clear D. Germline values: CDR1 SGHVS, CDR2 FQNEAQ. The CDR3 loop spans 13 amino acids. V lost 2 bases to trimming and J lost 4 bases, with 8 bases between them. The DNA of the CDR3 is TGTGCCAGCAGCTTATTCAGCGCCTATGGCTACACCTTC. This sequence encodes CASSLFSAYGYTF.

In its sample, this clonotype was seen a few times. The chain links TRBV15 to TRBJ1-4, with D unresolved. The CDR3 consists of 12 residues. The V end lost 6 bases, the J end lost 4 bases, and 6 bases lay between the germline ends. The germline V gene encodes CDR1 LNHNV and CDR2 YYDKDF (reference sequence). The DNA of the CDR3 is TGTGCCACCAGTCGGGTTAATGAAAAACTGTTTTTT. It yields the protein CATSRVNEKLFF.

This clonotype was picked up many times. The gene calls are TRBV7-9 and TRBJ2-1, with 7 nucleotides matching TRBD1. CDR1 and CDR2 from the germline V gene are SEHNR and FQNEAQ (reference sequence). The CDR3 sequence is 16 residues long. V shed 2 bases and J 7 bases; nucleotides not matched to a gene: 11. CDR3 coding DNA: TGTGCCAGCAGCTTAATCTTATATCGGGGACAGAATGAGCAGTTCTTC. This encodes CASSLILYRGQNEQFF. Together with reference TRBV7-9 and TRBJ2-1, the CDR3 gives the full variable domain: DTGVSQNPRHKITKRGQNVTFRCDPISEHNRLYWYRQTLGQGPEFLTYFQNEAQLEKSRLLSDRFSAERPKGSFSTLEIQRTEQGDSAMYLCASSLILYRGQNEQFFGPGTRLTVL.

Turning to this clonotype: Since a much larger clone is just one base distant, this may be a read error. The J gene is TRBJ2-2, the V gene TRBV6-2 or TRBV6-3, with a tentative D call TRBD2 (5 bases). The CDR3 length is 13 residues. The V end was cut by 7 bases, the J end by 7 bases, with 13 bases between. Germline CDR1 and CDR2: MNHEY and SVGEGT. CDR3 sequence: CASTARSGGELFF. In DNA form, the CDR3 reads TGTGCCAGCACCGCCAGGAGCGGCGGGGAGCTGTTTTTT.

This clonotype was found many times. J is TRBJ1-4 and V is TRBV5-1; 11 bases match TRBD1. Germline CDR1 reads SGHRS; CDR2 reads YFSETQ. The length of the CDR3 is 16 residues. The ends lost 4 bases at V and 5 bases at J; junction bases unmatched: 7. In nucleotides, the CDR3 is TGCGCCAGCAGCGCGAAACGGGACAGGGGGAATGAAAAACTGTTTTTT. Protein product: CASSAKRDRGNEKLFF.